This T cell receptor (beta chain) appears in the sequencing data of a study of T cell repertoires in cytomegalovirus infection. At the level of the study: Recently identified HLA-C-restricted CMV epitopes and well-studied HLA-B-restricted CMV epitopes were used by the study. General study points: Dominating the ex vivo response were HLA-C-restricted CMV-specific TCR beta clonotypes.

This clonotype was counted ten times or more. As yet, its antigen is unknown. Germline CDR1 is SEHNR and CDR2 is FQNEAQ (reference sequence). Trimming at V came to 5 bases and at J to 0 bases, leaving 5 bases not matched to a gene. The CDR3 spans 15 residues. Each CDR3 protein gets one entry after TCRdb re-called the reads with MiXCR. The sample records about 890,000 distinct CDR3 sequences, 31% being singletons. J is TRBJ2-3 and V is TRBV7-9; 7 nucleotides line up with TRBD1. Source: cultured CD8+ T cells from PBMCs, taken from culture after CMV antigen stimulation. The TCR comes from a human donor in good health (CMV status not recorded). Some clones in this sample may be carry-over from other donors' samples. CDR3 protein: CASSPTGSSTDTQYF. The CDR3 bases are TGTGCCAGCAGCCCGACAGGGTCTAGCACAGATACGCAGTATTTT.